This T cell receptor (beta chain) was identified during a study of cytomegalovirus exposure and HLA in healthy donors (TCRdb year 2017). In terms of the full investigation: According to a later analysis, the 120 or so validation repertoires were produced on the same platform as the 700 or so repertoires of the first cohort. The study aimed to test whether cataloging public T cell receptors could reveal signatures of past pathogen exposure. Along with the 666-subject first cohort, a separate validation cohort of approximately 110 different subjects was used. To predict cytomegalovirus infection status, the study combined high-throughput TCR immunosequencing, statistical association of individual TCRs with disease status, and machine learning. The paper as a whole reports these results and caveats: While some public TCRs were present in many individuals, most TCR sequences turned up only very rarely across donors. The study listed 164 TCR beta chains as associated with cytomegalovirus. In a later analysis, TCRs clustered in the first cohort were found to also tend to co-occur in the 120 validation repertoires, with about 94% of cluster scores above 0. The classifier was reported to diagnose cytomegalovirus status with high specificity and sensitivity in both the original cohort and the validation cohort. The authors suggested that the approach could potentially be generalized to other disease states and immunological phenotypes. A few of the identified cytomegalovirus-associated TCR beta chains were confirmed in vitro to be specific for cytomegalovirus antigens. The validation cohort had no HLA typing available for a later analysis, so co-occurrence within that cohort was assessed over all 130 or so repertoires.

Separate from the roughly 700-subject first cohort, the validation cohort of roughly 110 subjects was the group to which the donors belonged. Concerning this clone itself: The antigen this receptor binds is unknown. Base qualities are missing; no much larger clone stands one base away.

The library was generated by the immunoSEQ multiplex PCR assay. The authors' pipeline ran thus. A statistical classification framework was built for diagnosing cytomegalovirus status from the catalog of TCR beta chain sequences. Held by TCRdb, this immuneACCESS table contains in-frame sequences only and omits some clones. Under half of the omission traces to an unresolved V gene where checked; the cause of the rest is unknown. The V and J calls and the clone size are those of that table, but D and trimming were determined from the DNA. In all, the sample holds roughly 220,000 clones, and over 80% of those were seen once. The ten biggest clones cover around 15% of the sample. Measured from the cysteine to the phenylalanine, the CDR3 is 15 residues long. The entry retains the CDR3 DNA only, 45 bases that are in frame from base 1. V and J are truncated by 7 bases and 3 bases respectively, leaving an intervening sequence of 15 bases. CDR1 and CDR2 are read off the germline V gene as MNHEY and SVGAGI.

The origin of this receptor is a woman between 25 and 40 years old in good health and CMV-seropositive. The sequenced sample was PBMCs. The chain is assembled from TRBV6-5 and TRBJ2-2; the D gene is perhaps TRBD2, on 5 matching bases. At the DNA level, the sequence is TGTGCCAGCACCCCCGCGGGCTCACACACCGGGGAGCTGTTTTTT. Translation gives CASTPAGSHTGELFF.